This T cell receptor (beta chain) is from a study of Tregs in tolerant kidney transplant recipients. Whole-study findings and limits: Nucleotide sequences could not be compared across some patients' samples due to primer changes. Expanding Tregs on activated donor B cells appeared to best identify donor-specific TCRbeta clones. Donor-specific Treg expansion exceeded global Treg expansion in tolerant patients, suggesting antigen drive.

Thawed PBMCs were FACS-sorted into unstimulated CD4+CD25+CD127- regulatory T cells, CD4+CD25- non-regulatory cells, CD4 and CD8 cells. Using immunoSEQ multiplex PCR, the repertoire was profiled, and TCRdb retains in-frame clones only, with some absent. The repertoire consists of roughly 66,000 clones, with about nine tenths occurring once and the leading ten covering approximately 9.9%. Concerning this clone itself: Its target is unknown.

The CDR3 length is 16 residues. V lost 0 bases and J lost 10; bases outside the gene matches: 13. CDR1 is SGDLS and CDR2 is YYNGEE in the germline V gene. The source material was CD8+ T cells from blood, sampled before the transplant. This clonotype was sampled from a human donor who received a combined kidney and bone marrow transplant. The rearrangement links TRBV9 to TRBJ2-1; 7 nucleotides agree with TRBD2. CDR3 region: CASSVVSAGYPGEQFF. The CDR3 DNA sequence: TGTGCCAGCAGCGTAGTATCAGCGGGATACCCCGGGGAGCAGTTCTTC.